This TCR beta chain was sequenced during a study of shared clonotypes between healthy human individuals (TCRdb year 2020). Broadly, across the study: The cohort comprised a couple of women and a few men aged 18 to 49 years. For each donor, CD4 naive and CD4 memory were each given three plates, CD8 naive was given two plates, and CD8 memory was given one plate. To estimate repertoire size and how much clonotypes are shared between individuals, the study performed deep sequencing of blood TCR repertoires from about five healthy adults. To increase sequencing depth and limit assay-specific biases, TCR repertoire library preparation and sequencing were carried out by different laboratories using diverse techniques. Between about 0.8 and 8.9 billion PBMCs per donor were obtained by leukapheresis.

The paper as a whole reports these results and caveats: Around 5% of naive CD4, 3.5% of naive CD8, roughly 2.4% of memory CD4, and approximately 0.39% of memory CD8 clonotypes were shared across several donors. Because the study included only a small number of donors, the genetic and exposure-history diversity represented was limited. Sampling was restricted to blood, and TCR repertoires in tissues likely differ from the TCR repertoires found in blood. Higher generation probabilities were observed for clonotypes shared by all four sorted-subset donors than for non-shared clonotypes. Pairwise subsampling indicated that sequencing depth was expected to affect the degree of clonotype sharing among donors. Rarefaction of sorted-subset datasets indicated incomplete sequencing despite the large sequencing depth. Naive subsets generally had larger estimated clonotype richness than memory subsets did.

The donors were healthy, HIV-negative adults who had no recently reported acute infections or vaccinations. All donors were Caucasian adults living in Nashville, Tennessee, USA. CD4+ T cells were enriched by magnetic negative selection; naive cells were then positively selected on CD45RA, and the negative fraction formed the memory subset. After blood collection by leukapheresis, PBMCs were isolated using Ficoll-Histopaque density gradient centrifugation and then cryopreserved in the vapor phase of liquid nitrogen. Analytical flow cytometry was used to check the purity and quantity of each magnetically sorted T cell population. From each sorted fraction, genomic DNA was isolated and quantified by UV absorbance on a Nanodrop 2000c. Using the deep immunoSEQ assay, TCR CDR3 regions were amplified from genomic DNA by multiplex PCR. For each cell subset, the extracted genomic DNA was distributed evenly across all wells of several immunoSEQ 96-well plates, and each plate served as one replicate. For sorted subsets, roughly 0.2 ug genomic DNA, equal to 30,000 or so T cell genomes, was loaded into each replicate PCR. The purified libraries were quantified using a Qubit 3.0 fluorometer, sized with a Bioanalyzer 2100, and then quantified again using the KAPA Library Quantification kit. Each immunoSEQ 96-well plate was sequenced on its own single-read 150-cycle Illumina NextSeq 550 flow cell. For the original study's pipeline: Because the immunoSEQ output included only junctional sequences and no quality scores, the filtering could not be the same as the filtering used for full-length reads. Sequences were annotated with PyIR, a Python wrapper for IgBLAST v1.9, and V/J genes and CDR3 were assigned using IMGT germline references. Reads were filtered out if the reads had weak V/J assignments (E-value above 1e-6), no CDR3, stop codons, out-of-frame junctions, or ambiguous translated residues. V3J clonotypes were defined by identical inferred V gene, J gene, and CDR3 amino acid sequence. Percentage overlap between repertoires was calculated by dividing the number of shared unique clonotypes by the size of the smaller repertoire. Repertoire richness was assessed with RTK rarefaction, the Chao1 estimator, and Recon v2.1 estimates of unobserved clonotypes. OLGA was used to compute generation probabilities for all TCRbeta clonotypes that the gDNA method yielded from a few donors. TCRdb carries this immuneACCESS record with in-frame sequences only. Its versions omit some clonotypes, under half of them owing to an unresolved V gene in the studies checked, with the rest unexplained. V, J and clone size were drawn from that table, and D and trimming were deduced from the DNA. For this sample there are some 1.4 million clones; roughly 96% appear just once. Approximately 1.1% of the sample is taken by the ten largest.

This clone was seen only once. Its antigen remains unidentified. It has no much larger one-base neighbor in the sample; base qualities were not kept. At the DNA level, this CDR3 is encoded by other sequences in the same sample as well. In the germline V gene (reference sequence), CDR1 corresponds to DFQATT and CDR2 to SNEGSKA. From the cysteine through the phenylalanine, the CDR3 covers 10 amino acids. Only the CDR3 portion is preserved as DNA: 30 bases, with reading frame beginning at the first base. V and J are truncated by 6 bases and 1 base respectively, leaving an intervening sequence of 3 bases.

Source material: naive CD4+ T cells sorted from blood. The sample's cell subset or site label, in plain terms: CD45RA+ positively selected. This chain is built from TRBV20-1 and TRBJ1-1, with the D gene not clear enough to name. The source is a man younger than 40 in good health. The CDR3 in this case is CSATNTEAFF. The sequence in DNA is TGCAGTGCGACGAACACTGAAGCTTTCTTT.